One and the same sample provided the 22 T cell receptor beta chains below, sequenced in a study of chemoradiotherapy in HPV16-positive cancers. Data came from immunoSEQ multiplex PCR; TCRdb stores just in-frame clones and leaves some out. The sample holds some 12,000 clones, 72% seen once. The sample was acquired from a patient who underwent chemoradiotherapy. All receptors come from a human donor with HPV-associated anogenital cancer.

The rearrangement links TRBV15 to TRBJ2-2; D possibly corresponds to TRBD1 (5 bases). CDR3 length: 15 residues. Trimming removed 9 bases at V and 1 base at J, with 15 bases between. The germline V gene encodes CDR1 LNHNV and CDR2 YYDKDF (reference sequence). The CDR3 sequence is CATRKRQGNTGELFF. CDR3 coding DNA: TGTGCCACAAGAAAACGCCAGGGGAACACCGGGGAGCTGTTTTTT.

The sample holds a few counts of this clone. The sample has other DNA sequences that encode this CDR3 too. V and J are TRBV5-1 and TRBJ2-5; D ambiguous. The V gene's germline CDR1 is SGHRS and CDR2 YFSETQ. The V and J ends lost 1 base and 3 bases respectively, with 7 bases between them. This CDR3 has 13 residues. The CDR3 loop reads CASSLIGKETQYF. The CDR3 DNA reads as TGCGCCAGCAGCTTGATCGGTAAAGAGACCCAGTACTTC.

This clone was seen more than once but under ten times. CDR3: CASSQEALGLARTGELFF. The CDR3 DNA reads TGCGCCAGCAGCCAAGAAGCCCTAGGACTAGCGAGAACCGGGGAGCTGTTTTTT. This chain links TRBV4-1 with TRBJ2-2; 9 bases are shared with TRBD2. The CDR3 is made up of 18 amino acids. Trimming at V came to 0 bases and at J to 5 bases, leaving 10 bases not matched to a gene. CDR1 and CDR2 from the germline V gene are MGHRA and YSYEKL.

CDR3 loop: CASSLGTARETQYF. The DNA of the CDR3 is TGTGCCAGCAGCCTCGGGACTGCTCGGGAGACCCAGTACTTC. The chain is built from TRBV5-4 and TRBJ2-5, with D possibly TRBD2 on 6 matching bases. The CDR3 spans 14 residues. V was shortened by 4 bases and J by 5 bases, with 15 bases between the two germline ends. Germline loops: CDR1 SGHNT, CDR2 YYREEE (reference sequence).

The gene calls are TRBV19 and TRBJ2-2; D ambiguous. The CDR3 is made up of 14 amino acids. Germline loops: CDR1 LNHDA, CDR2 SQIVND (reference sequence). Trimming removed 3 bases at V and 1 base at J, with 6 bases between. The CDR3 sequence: CASSMGRNTGELFF. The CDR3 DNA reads TGTGCCAGTAGTATGGGCAGGAACACCGGGGAGCTGTTTTTT.

The CDR3 here is CASSLIGASYNEQFF. The CDR3 nucleotides are TGTGCCAGCAGCTTAATCGGGGCTTCCTACAATGAGCAGTTCTTC. The genes are TRBV7-3 and TRBJ2-1; D tentatively reads TRBD1 or TRBD2 (5 bases each). The V gene's germline CDR1 is SGHTA and CDR2 FQGTGA. The CDR3 loop spans 15 amino acids. Trimming cost V 1 base and J 1 base, with 8 bases left between them.

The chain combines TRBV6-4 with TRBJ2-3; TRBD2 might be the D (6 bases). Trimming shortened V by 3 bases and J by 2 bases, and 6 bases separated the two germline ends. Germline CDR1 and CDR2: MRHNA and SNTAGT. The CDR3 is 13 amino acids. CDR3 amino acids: CASSERDTDTQYF. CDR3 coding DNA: TGTGCCAGCAGTGAGCGGGACACAGATACGCAGTATTTT.

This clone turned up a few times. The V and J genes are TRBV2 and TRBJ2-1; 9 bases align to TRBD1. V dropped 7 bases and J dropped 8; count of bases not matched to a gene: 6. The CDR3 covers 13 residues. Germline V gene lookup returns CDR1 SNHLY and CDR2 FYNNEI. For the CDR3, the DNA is TGTGCCAGCACTGGGACAGGGTTGGATGAGCAGTTCTTC. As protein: CASTGTGLDEQFF.

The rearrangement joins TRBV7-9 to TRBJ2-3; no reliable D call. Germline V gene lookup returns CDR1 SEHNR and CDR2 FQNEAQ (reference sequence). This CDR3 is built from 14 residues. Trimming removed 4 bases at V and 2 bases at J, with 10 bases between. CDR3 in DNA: TGTGCCAGCAGCTCGGGCCTTTACACAGATACGCAGTATTTT. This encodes CASSSGLYTDTQYF. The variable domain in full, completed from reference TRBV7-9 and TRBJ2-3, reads DTGVSQNPRHKITKRGQNVTFRCDPISEHNRLYWYRQTLGQGPEFLTYFQNEAQLEKSRLLSDRFSAERPKGSFSTLEIQRTEQGDSAMYLCASSSGLYTDTQYFGPGTRLTVL.

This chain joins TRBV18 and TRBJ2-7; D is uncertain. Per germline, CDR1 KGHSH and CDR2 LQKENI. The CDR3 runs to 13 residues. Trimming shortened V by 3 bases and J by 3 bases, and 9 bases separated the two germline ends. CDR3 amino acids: CASSPPGNYEQYF. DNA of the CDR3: TGTGCCAGCTCACCCCCGGGCAACTACGAGCAGTACTTC.

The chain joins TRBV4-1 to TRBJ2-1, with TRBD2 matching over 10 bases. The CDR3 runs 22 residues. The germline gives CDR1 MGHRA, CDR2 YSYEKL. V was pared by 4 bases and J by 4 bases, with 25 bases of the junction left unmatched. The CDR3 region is CASSPSIGQGGSSGSEYNEQFF. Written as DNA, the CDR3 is TGCGCCAGCAGCCCCTCCATTGGCCAAGGAGGATCTAGCGGGAGCGAGTACAATGAGCAGTTCTTC.

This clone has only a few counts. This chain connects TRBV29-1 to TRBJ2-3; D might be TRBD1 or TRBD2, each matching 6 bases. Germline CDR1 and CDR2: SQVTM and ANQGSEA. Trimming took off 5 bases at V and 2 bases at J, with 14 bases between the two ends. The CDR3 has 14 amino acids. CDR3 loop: CSVTGRGHTDTQYF. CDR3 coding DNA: TGCAGCGTTACCGGACGGGGGCACACAGATACGCAGTATTTT.

The CDR3 DNA is TGTGCCAGCAGTGAAGCGCGAGGGACGGGTGAGATTCGCTACACCTTC. Encoded protein: CASSEARGTGEIRYTF. V and J are TRBV6-1 and TRBJ1-2; a possible D gene is TRBD1 (5 bases). Deletions cut 0 bases from V and 9 bases from J, with 20 bases between. This CDR3 has 16 amino acids. Per the germline V gene, CDR1 is MNHNS and CDR2 is SASEGT.

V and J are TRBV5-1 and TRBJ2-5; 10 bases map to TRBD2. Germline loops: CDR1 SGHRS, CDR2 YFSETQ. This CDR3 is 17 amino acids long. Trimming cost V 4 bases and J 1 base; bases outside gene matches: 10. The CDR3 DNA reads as TGCGCCAGCAGCCGGGTAGCGGGAGGTAGAGGCCAAGAGACCCAGTACTTC. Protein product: CASSRVAGGRGQETQYF.

This CDR3 reads CASSSSGQGWADTQYF. The CDR3 DNA is TGTGCCAGCAGCTCATCTGGACAGGGGTGGGCAGATACGCAGTATTTT. The gene calls are TRBV7-6 and TRBJ2-3; TRBD1 agrees at 9 bases. The length of the CDR3 is 16 residues. Germline loops: CDR1 SGHVS, CDR2 FNYEAQ. With 4 bases clipped from V and 4 bases from J, the junction kept 9 bases outside the gene matches.

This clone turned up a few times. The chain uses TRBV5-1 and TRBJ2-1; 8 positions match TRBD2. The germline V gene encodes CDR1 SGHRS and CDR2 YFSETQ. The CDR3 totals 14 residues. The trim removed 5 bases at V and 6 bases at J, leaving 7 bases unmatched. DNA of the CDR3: TGCGCCAGCAGGGAGCGGGAGATAAGCAATGAGCAGTTCTTC. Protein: CASREREISNEQFF. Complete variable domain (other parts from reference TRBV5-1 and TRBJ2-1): KAGVTQTPRYLIKTRGQQVTLSCSPISGHRSVSWYQQTPGQGLQFLFEYFSETQRNKGNFPGRFSGRQFSNSRSEMNVSTLELGDSALYLCASREREISNEQFFGPGTRLTVL.

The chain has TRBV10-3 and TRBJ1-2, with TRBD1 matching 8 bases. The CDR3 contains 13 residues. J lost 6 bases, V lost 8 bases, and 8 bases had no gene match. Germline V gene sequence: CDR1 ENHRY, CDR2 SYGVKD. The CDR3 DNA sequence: TGTGCCATCGGACAGGGAGGCATTGATGGCTACACCTTC. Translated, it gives CAIGQGGIDGYTF.

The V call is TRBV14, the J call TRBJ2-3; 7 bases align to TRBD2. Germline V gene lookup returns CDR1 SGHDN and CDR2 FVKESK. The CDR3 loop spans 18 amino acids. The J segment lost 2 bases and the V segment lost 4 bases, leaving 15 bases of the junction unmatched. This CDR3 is CASSPFRGTTLNTDTQYF. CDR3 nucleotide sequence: TGTGCCAGCAGCCCCTTCCGGGGGACTACCCTGAACACAGATACGCAGTATTTT.

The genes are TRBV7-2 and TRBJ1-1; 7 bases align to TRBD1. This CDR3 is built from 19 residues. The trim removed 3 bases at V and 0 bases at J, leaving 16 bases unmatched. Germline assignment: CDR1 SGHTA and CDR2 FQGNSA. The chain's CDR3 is CASSFRLTGTALMNTEAFF. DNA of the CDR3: TGTGCCAGCAGCTTTCGCCTGACTGGGACAGCCCTAATGAACACTGAAGCTTTCTTT. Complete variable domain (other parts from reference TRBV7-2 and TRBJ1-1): GAGVSQSPSNKVTEKGKDVELRCDPISGHTALYWYRQSLGQGLEFLIYFQGNSAPDKSGLPSDRFSAERTGGSVSTLTIQRTQQEDSAVYLCASSFRLTGTALMNTEAFFGQGTRLTVV.

Here the CDR3 DNA reads TGCGCCAGCAGCCAAGAGGGAGGGGCTACGACCTACGAGCAGTACTTC. This translates into CASSQEGGATTYEQYF. The chain couples TRBV4-1 to TRBJ2-7, with 7 bases aligning to TRBD2. V shed 0 bases and J 2 bases; nucleotides not matched to a gene: 7. This CDR3 is built from 16 residues. Germline CDR1 reads MGHRA; CDR2 reads YSYEKL.

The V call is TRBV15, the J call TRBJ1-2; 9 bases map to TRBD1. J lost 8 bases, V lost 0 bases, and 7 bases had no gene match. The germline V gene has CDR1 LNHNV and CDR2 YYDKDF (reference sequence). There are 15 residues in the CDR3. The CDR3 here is CATSRDPQGAGGYTF. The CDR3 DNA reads TGTGCCACCAGCAGAGACCCACAGGGGGCGGGGGGCTACACCTTC.

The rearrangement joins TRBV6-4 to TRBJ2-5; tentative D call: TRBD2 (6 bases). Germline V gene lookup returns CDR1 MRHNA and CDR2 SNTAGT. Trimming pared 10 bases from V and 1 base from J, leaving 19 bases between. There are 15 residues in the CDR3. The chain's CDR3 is CATSRLGRSQETQYF. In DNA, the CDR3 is TGTGCCACCTCACGACTAGGCAGGTCCCAAGAGACCCAGTACTTC.